These T cell receptor beta chains were read from a single sample in a study of cytomegalovirus exposure and HLA in healthy donors. The data were produced by immunoSEQ multiplex PCR, yet TCRdb's version contains in-frame clones alone and is incomplete. The table has more than 110,000 clones, 73% seen once. Sequencing was performed on PBMCs. These receptors all come from a human donor in good health. The CDR3 runs from the conserved cysteine through the conserved F or W. D genes are given only for firm matches. Clone size is not always given. Where it is, it says once, few, many or a class for expanded clones.

j_call d_call v_call clone_size cdr3_length cdr3_nt cdr3_aa
TRBJ2-6 . TRBV19 . 14 TGTGCCAGCGGACAGTTCTCTGGGGCCAACGTCCTGACTTTC CASGQFSGANVLTF
TRBJ2-5 TRBD2 TRBV5-4 . 16 TGTGCCAGCAGCTTAGGACTAGCGGTGACGGGGGAGACCCAGTACTTC CASSLGLAVTGETQYF
TRBJ2-1 . TRBV5-1 . 13 TGCGCCAGCAGCTCGGTTCCCACGACAGAGCAGTTCTTC CASSSVPTTEQFF
TRBJ2-1 . TRBV27 . 15 TGTGCCAGCAGTTTTAGACAGAACTCCTACAATGAGCAGTTCTTC CASSFRQNSYNEQFF
TRBJ2-2 . TRBV5-1 . 14 TGCGCCAGCAGCCTGGGACAGAACACCGGGGAGCTGTTTTTT CASSLGQNTGELFF
TRBJ1-3 . TRBV19 once 13 TGTGCCAGTACCAGGTCGTCTGGAAACACCATATATTTT CASTRSSGNTIYF
TRBJ2-2 TRBD1 TRBV5-5 . 15 TGTGCCAGCAGCCCCCCTCTCAGGGGGACCGGGGAGCTGTTTTTT CASSPPLRGTGELFF
TRBJ2-1 . TRBV5-1 once 15 TGCGCCAGCAGCCCCCGGCGGGGGCGGTGGAATGAGCAGTTCTTC CASSPRRGRWNEQFF
TRBJ2-2 TRBD1 TRBV27 . 15 TGTGCCAGCAGTACGGACAGGGTCGGCACCGGGGAGCTGTTTTTT CASSTDRVGTGELFF
TRBJ2-4 TRBD1 TRBV15 . 18 TGTGCCACCAGCAGAAGTAGGACAGGGGGCTTGGCCAAAAACATTCAGTACTTC CATSRSRTGGLAKNIQYF
TRBJ1-1 . TRBV14 . 15 TGTGCCAGCAGCCAACTGTCTCGGGGGTATACTGAAGCTTTCTTT CASSQLSRGYTEAFF
TRBJ2-3 . TRBV6-5 . 14 TGTGCCAGCAGTCTAACTAGTGGGCCAGATACGCAGTATTTT CASSLTSGPDTQYF
TRBJ1-1 . TRBV7-9 . 16 TGTGCCAGCAGCTTAGTGGGGGGTACGGAGGCTGGCCAAGCTTTCTTT CASSLVGGTEAGQAFF
TRBJ2-7 TRBD2 TRBV6-1 . 14 TGTGCCAGCAGTGATCGAGCGGGGGGCTACGAGCAGTACTTC CASSDRAGGYEQYF
TRBJ2-5 TRBD2 TRBV7-3 . 21 TGTGCCAGCAGCTTAAGGGGGGAAACTAGCGGGAGAGAAACTCACCAAGAGACCCAGTACTTC CASSLRGETSGRETHQETQYF
TRBJ2-3 . TRBV11-2 once 14 TGTGCCAGCAGTGGGGGCGAGAGTAGAGATACGCAGTATTTT CASSGGESRDTQYF
TRBJ1-3 TRBD1 TRBV4-1 few 15 TGCGCCAGCAGCCACGACAGGGGGCCTGGAAACACCATATATTTT CASSHDRGPGNTIYF
TRBJ1-3 . TRBV16 . 16 TGTGCCAGCAGTCCAGGGCTCAGGCGCTCTGGAAACACCATATATTTT CASSPGLRRSGNTIYF
TRBJ1-1 TRBD1 TRBV29-1 . 14 TGCAGCGTTGGACAGGGGAATTTGGTCACTGAAGCTTTCTTT CSVGQGNLVTEAFF
TRBJ2-3 TRBD1 TRBV6-5 . 15 TGTGCCAGCAGTTTTGGGACAGGGGGCACAGATACGCAGTATTTT CASSFGTGGTDTQYF
TRBJ2-7 . TRBV13 . 13 TGTGCCAGCAGCCCCGGGACTCCTATCGAGCAGTACTTC CASSPGTPIEQYF
TRBJ1-1 . TRBV12-5 once 16 TGTGCTAGTGGTTTGGTACTAGGTGGGCAGGGGTTTGAAGCTTTCTTT CASGLVLGGQGFEAFF
TRBJ2-1 TRBD1 TRBV6-5 . 14 TGTGCCAGCAGTTACAGGAGAACAGGGGTAGAGCAGTTCTTC CASSYRRTGVEQFF
TRBJ2-7 TRBD1 TRBV27 . 15 TGTGCCAGCAGTTGGACAGGGATGTTTCCCTACGAGCAGTACTTC CASSWTGMFPYEQYF
TRBJ2-2 . TRBV7-2 few 15 TGTGCCAGCAGCTTACTCCGTGGCTACACCGGGGAGCTGTTTTTT CASSLLRGYTGELFF
TRBJ1-1 TRBD1 TRBV7-9 few 16 TGTGCCAGCAGCCCTTCCGGACAGGGCTGGACGACTGAAGCTTTCTTT CASSPSGQGWTTEAFF
TRBJ2-5 TRBD2 TRBV7-2 . 15 TGTGCCAGCAGCCTCCAAAGCGGGGGGCAAGAGACCCAGTACTTC CASSLQSGGQETQYF
TRBJ1-5 . TRBV28 . 15 TGTGCCAGCTCTCGCCGGGGATATAGCAATCAGCCCCAGCATTTT CASSRRGYSNQPQHF
TRBJ2-2 . TRBV27 . 14 TGTGCCAGCAGTTTACAGAGGAGGGGCGGGGAGCTGTTTTTT CASSLQRRGGELFF
TRBJ1-5 TRBD1 TRBV19 . 13 TGTGCCAGTATCGGACAGGGTAATCAGCCCCAGCATTTT CASIGQGNQPQHF
TRBJ1-4 . TRBV6-1 . 10 TGTGCCAGCGGCGGTGAAAAACTGTTTTTT CASGGEKLFF
TRBJ1-3 . TRBV7-8 . 17 TGTGCCAGCAGCTTAGGGGCAGGACAGAGCTCTGGAAACACCATATATTTT CASSLGAGQSSGNTIYF
TRBJ2-2 . TRBV6-1 . 15 TGTGCCAGCAGTGAAGCCCCGTCGGGCACCGGGGAGCTGTTTTTT CASSEAPSGTGELFF
TRBJ2-1 TRBD2 TRBV6-1 . 14 TGTGCCAGCAGCGGGACTAGCGGGAGTGCTGAGCAGTTCTTC CASSGTSGSAEQFF
TRBJ1-5 TRBD1 TRBV29-1 once 17 TGCAGCGTCAGCTGGGGGGGGACAGGGGGTACCTATCAGCCCCAGCATTTT CSVSWGGTGGTYQPQHF
TRBJ1-1 . TRBV7-2 . 14 TGTGCCAGCAGCTATAATCTGGGGCCACCTGAAGCTTTCTTT CASSYNLGPPEAFF
TRBJ2-7 TRBD2 TRBV5-4 few 14 TGTGCCAGCAGCGCGGGACTAGCGGCCTACGAGCAGTACTTC CASSAGLAAYEQYF
TRBJ2-6 . TRBV2 . 14 TGTGCCAGCGAAGAGTTCTCTGGGGCCAACGTCCTGACTTTC CASEEFSGANVLTF
TRBJ2-5 TRBD1 TRBV27 . 16 TGTGCCAGCAGTTCCAATACACGACAGGGCCAAGAGACCCAGTACTTC CASSSNTRQGQETQYF
TRBJ2-4 TRBD2 TRBV11-3 . 14 TGTGCCAGCAGGGGGGAGGGTATCGGGATGGTTCAGTACTTC CASRGEGIGMVQYF
TRBJ1-1 TRBD1 TRBV9 . 17 TGTGCCAGCAGCTTGGACCCGGGACAGAGATTGAACACTGAAGCTTTCTTT CASSLDPGQRLNTEAFF
TRBJ1-3 . TRBV5-1 . 18 TGCGCCAGCAGCTTGGCCATCACAGCTGCCTCCTCTGGAAACACCATATATTTT CASSLAITAASSGNTIYF
TRBJ2-2 TRBD1 TRBV12-5 . 15 TGTGCTAGTGTCACGGGGACAGGGCCCACCGGGGAGCTGTTTTTT CASVTGTGPTGELFF
TRBJ1-2 . TRBV7-2 . 12 TGTGCCAGCACCCGGGATCTTTATGGCTACACCTTC CASTRDLYGYTF
TRBJ2-1 TRBD2 TRBV11-3 . 15 TGTGCCAGCAGCGTAAGCGGGATACTATACAATGAGCAGTTCTTC CASSVSGILYNEQFF
TRBJ1-4 . TRBV30 . 12 TGTGCCTGGAACAGGGATCGCGAAAAACTGTTTTTT CAWNRDREKLFF
TRBJ2-3 . TRBV11-3 . 15 TGTGCCAGCAGCTTAGACGGCAGGAGCACAGATACGCAGTATTTT CASSLDGRSTDTQYF
TRBJ2-3 . TRBV18 . 16 TGTGCCAGCTCACCACCGGACATCCTAACCACAGATACGCAGTATTTT CASSPPDILTTDTQYF
TRBJ2-1 . TRBV28 . 16 TGTGCCAGCAGTTTTGGTTCGAGGGGGGGCAGGGGTGAGCAGTTCTTC CASSFGSRGGRGEQFF
TRBJ1-1 . TRBV7-9 few 17 TGTGCCAGCAGCTTAGCGCCTTGGGGACAAATGAACACTGAAGCTTTCTTT CASSLAPWGQMNTEAFF
TRBJ2-5 TRBD1 TRBV5-8 . 15 TGTGCCAGCTTCCCGGGACAGGGCTTCCGAGAGACCCAGTACTTC CASFPGQGFRETQYF